This T cell receptor (beta chain) is from a study of chemoradiotherapy in HPV16-positive cancers. The wider study: Functional T-cell assays on a couple of HPV16-positive patients' cells defined candidate HPV-specific clones and common TCR motifs. Whole-study findings and limits: The functional HPV-specific definition rests on just a couple of HPV16-positive patients.

As regards this clone: What it binds is unknown.

Using immunoSEQ multiplex PCR, the repertoire was profiled, and TCRdb retains in-frame clones only, with some absent. Of around 33,000 clones in the sample, 86% were seen once. The CDR3 consists of 12 residues. V was shortened by 3 bases and J by 8 bases, with 10 bases between the two germline ends. Germline CDR1 is SEHNR and CDR2 is FQNEAQ (reference sequence). The V and J genes are TRBV7-9 and TRBJ1-1; D is uncertain. The sequencing used blood, collected from a patient who underwent chemoradiotherapy. The receptor comes from a human donor with HPV-associated anogenital cancer. DNA for the CDR3: TGTGCCAGCAGCTTCACGCAGTGGGAAGCTTTCTTT. The encoded protein is CASSFTQWEAFF.